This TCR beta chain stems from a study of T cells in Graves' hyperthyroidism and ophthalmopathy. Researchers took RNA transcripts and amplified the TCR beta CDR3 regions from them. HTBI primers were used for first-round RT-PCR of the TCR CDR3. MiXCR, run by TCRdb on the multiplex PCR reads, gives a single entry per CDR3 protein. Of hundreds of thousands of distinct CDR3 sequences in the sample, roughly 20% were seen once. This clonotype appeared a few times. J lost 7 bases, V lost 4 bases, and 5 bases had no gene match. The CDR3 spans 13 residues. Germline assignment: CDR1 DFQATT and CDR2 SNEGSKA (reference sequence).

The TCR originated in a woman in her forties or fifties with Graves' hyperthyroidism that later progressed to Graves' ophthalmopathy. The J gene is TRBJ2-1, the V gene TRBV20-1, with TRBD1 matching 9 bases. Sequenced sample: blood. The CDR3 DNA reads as TGCAGTGCTAAGGGACAGGGCGTTAATGAGCAGTTCTTC. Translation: CSAKGQGVNEQFF.